The entry below describes one T cell receptor beta chain. What it binds is unknown. A junction boundary mismatches the germline segment, possibly from a read error. A J-beta primer mix and a sample-barcoded 5' primer were used in a second PCR of about 7 to 12 cycles. TCRdb used MiXCR to reprocess the 5' RACE reads, holding one entry per CDR3 protein. The sample has around 900,000 distinct CDR3 sequences; approximately 50% are singletons. The sample comes from a study of blood T cells in healthy people across ages. Study outcomes and limitations: Considered underestimates were the diversity estimates obtained from one million T cells. There was a strong correlation between TCR beta diversity and naive T cell percentage. A greater number of naive CD4+ cells and higher diversity distinguished long-lived donors from aged donors.

The CDR3 runs to 15 residues. Germline CDR1 LGHDT, CDR2 YNNKEL (reference sequence). The V and J genes are TRBV3-1 and TRBJ1-6, with a weak D call TRBD1 (5 bases). The sequenced sample was blood. The receptor was isolated from an older woman in good health. In nucleotides, the CDR3 is TGTGCCAGCAGCCCCCCAGGGAGCTATAGTTCACCCCTCCACTTT. It encodes CASSPPGSYSSPLHF.